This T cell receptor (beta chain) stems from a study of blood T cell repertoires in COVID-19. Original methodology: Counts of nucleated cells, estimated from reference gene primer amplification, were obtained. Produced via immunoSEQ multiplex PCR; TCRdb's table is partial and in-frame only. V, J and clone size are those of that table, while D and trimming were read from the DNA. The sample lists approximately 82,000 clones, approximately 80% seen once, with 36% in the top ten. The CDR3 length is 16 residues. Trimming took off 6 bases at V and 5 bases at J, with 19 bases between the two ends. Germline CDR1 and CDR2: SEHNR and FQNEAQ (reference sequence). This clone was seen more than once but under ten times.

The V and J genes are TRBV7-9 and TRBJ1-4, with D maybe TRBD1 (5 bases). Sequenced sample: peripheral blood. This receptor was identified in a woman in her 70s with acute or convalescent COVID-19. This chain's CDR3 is CASSGGLGPRNEKLFF. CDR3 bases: TGTGCCAGCAGTGGAGGGTTGGGGCCTAGGAATGAAAAACTGTTTTTT.